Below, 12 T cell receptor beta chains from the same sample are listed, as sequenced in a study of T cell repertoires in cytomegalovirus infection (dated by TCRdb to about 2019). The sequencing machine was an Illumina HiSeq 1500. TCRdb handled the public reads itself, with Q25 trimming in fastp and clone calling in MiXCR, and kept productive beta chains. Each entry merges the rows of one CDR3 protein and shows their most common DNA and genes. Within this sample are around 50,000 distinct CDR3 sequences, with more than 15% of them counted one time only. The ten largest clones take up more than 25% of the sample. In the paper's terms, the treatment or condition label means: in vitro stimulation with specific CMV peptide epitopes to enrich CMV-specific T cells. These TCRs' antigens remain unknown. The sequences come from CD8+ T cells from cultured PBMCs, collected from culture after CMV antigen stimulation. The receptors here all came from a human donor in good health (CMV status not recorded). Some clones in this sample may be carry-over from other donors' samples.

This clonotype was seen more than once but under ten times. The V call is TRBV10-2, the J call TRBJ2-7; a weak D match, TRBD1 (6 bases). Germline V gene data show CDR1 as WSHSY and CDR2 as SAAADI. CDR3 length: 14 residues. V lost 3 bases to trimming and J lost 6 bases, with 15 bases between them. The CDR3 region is CASSDDRFLSEQYF. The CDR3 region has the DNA TGCGCCAGCAGTGACGACAGGTTCCTTTCCGAGCAGTACTTC.

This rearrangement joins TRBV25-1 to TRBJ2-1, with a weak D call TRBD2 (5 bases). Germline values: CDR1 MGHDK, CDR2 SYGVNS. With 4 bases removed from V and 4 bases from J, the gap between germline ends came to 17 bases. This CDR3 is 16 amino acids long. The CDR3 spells CASSGLTSWAYNEQFF. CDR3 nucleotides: TGTGCCAGCAGTGGCTTAACTAGTTGGGCGTACAATGAGCAGTTCTTC.

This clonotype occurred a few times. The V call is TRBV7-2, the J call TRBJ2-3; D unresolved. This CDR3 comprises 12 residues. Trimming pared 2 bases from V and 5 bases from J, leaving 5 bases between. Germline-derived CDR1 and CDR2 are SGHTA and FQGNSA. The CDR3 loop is CASSLWGDTQYF. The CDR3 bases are TGTGCCAGCAGCTTATGGGGAGATACGCAGTATTTT.

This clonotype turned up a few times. The CDR3 sequence is CASSLDPNRPHGYTF. The CDR3 DNA is TGTGCCAGCAGCTTAGATCCCAACCGCCCACATGGCTACACCTTC. This chain links TRBV7-2 with TRBJ1-2, with unresolved D. CDR3 size: 15 residues. V was clipped by 1 base and J by 6 bases, with 15 bases between them. Germline lookup yields CDR1 SGHTA and CDR2 FQGNSA.

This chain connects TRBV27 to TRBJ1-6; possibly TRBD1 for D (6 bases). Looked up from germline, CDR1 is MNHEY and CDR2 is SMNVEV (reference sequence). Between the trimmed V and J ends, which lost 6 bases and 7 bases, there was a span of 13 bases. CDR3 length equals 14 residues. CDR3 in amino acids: CASRPGTTNSPLHF. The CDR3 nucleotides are TGTGCCAGCAGACCCGGGACAACAAATTCACCCCTCCACTTT.

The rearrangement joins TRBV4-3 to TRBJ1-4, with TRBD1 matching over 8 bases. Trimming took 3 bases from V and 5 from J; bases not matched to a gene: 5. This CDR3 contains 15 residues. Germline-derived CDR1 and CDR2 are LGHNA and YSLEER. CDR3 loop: CASSHDRGQNEKLFF. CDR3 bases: TGCGCCAGCAGCCATGACAGGGGTCAGAATGAAAAACTGTTTTTT.

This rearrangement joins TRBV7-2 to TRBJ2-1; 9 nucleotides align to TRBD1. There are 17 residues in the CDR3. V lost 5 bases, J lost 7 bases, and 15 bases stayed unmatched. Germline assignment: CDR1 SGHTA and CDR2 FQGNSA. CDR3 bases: TGTGCCAGCAGCCCAAATCGTATAGGACAGGGGTCGAATGAGCAGTTCTTC. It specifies CASSPNRIGQGSNEQFF.

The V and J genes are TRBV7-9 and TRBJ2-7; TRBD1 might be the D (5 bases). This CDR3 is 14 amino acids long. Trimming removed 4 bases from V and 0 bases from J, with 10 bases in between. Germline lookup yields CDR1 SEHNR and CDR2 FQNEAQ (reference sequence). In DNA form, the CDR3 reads TGTGCCAGCAGCTCCGACAGAAGCTCCTACGAGCAGTACTTC. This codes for CASSSDRSSYEQYF.

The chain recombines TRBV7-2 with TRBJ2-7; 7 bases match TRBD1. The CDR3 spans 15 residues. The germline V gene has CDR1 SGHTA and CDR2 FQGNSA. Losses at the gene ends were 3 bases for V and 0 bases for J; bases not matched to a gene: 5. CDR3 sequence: CASSLTGISSYEQYF. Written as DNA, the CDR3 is TGTGCCAGCAGCTTGACAGGGATTAGCTCCTACGAGCAGTACTTC.

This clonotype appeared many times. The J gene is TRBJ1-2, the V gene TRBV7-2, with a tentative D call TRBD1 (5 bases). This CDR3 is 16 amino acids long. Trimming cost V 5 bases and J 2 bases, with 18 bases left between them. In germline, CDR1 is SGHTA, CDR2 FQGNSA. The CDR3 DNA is TGTGCCAGCAGCCCTCGGAGGACGGGACTGAACTATGGCTACACCTTC. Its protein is CASSPRRTGLNYGYTF.

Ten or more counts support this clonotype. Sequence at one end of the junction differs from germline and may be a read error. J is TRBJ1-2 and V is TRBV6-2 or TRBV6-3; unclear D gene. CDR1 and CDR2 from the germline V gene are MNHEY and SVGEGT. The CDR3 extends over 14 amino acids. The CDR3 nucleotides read TGTGCCAGCAGTTACGCAGGAGTCCCCTATCGCTACACCTTC. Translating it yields CASSYAGVPYRYTF.

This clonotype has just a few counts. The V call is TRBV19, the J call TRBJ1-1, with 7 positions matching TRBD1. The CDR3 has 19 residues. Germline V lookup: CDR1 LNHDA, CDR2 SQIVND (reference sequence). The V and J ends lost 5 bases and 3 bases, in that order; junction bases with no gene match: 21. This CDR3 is CASSPRRGRAEPSDTEAFF. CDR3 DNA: TGTGCCAGTAGTCCAAGAAGGGGGCGGGCGGAACCGTCGGACACTGAAGCTTTCTTT.